This T cell receptor (beta chain) was captured in a study of blood T cell repertoires in COVID-19. Across the study: Some COVID-19 samples were acute and others convalescent; all came from the United States, Italy and Spain. T cells, B-cell-depleted T cells, or PBMCs provided the cDNA or gDNA that served as material.

Germline V gene lookup returns CDR1 KGHSH and CDR2 LQKENI. There are 17 residues in the CDR3. Between the trimmed V and J ends, which lost 0 bases and 1 base, there was a span of 15 bases. Per the original methods: Scientists estimated how many nucleated cells there were by amplifying reference gene primers. Clones were sequenced by immunoSEQ multiplex PCR, and TCRdb holds only the in-frame ones, with some missing. For V, J and clone size, that table is used; D and trimming come from the DNA. The sample includes 150,000 or so clones, around three quarters seen only once; the top ten take roughly 1.5%.

This TCR derives from a man older than 75 with acute or convalescent COVID-19. The specimen was peripheral blood. The chain links TRBV18 to TRBJ1-2; maybe TRBD1 (6 bases). This CDR3 reads CASSPPRWDIRNYGYTF. The CDR3 DNA sequence: TGTGCCAGCTCACCACCGCGGTGGGACATCCGTAACTATGGCTACACCTTC.